The clone carrying this T cell receptor beta chain appeared a single time. The sample comes from a study of lymphopenia after photon versus proton radiotherapy. Here immunoSEQ multiplex PCR was the method, and the copy in TCRdb shows in-frame clones only, minus some. The repertoire includes 25,000 to 35,000 clones, 85% to 90% of them detected once, and 5.5% to 7.5% sits in the top ten. This CDR3 has 16 amino acids. The germline V gene has CDR1 SGHVS and CDR2 FNYEAQ. V lost 5 bases, J lost 3 bases, and 9 bases stayed unmatched. The sequence was obtained from a woman between 45 and 65 years old with pancreatic cancer. This specimen consisted of peripheral blood, obtained from a patient treated with photon-based radiotherapy. The J gene is TRBJ2-1, the V gene TRBV7-6; 8 bases are a match to TRBD2. CDR3 DNA: TGTGCCAGCAGCCCGGGACTAGGAGGGAGCTACAATGAGCAGTTCTTC. Amino acids: CASSPGLGGSYNEQFF.